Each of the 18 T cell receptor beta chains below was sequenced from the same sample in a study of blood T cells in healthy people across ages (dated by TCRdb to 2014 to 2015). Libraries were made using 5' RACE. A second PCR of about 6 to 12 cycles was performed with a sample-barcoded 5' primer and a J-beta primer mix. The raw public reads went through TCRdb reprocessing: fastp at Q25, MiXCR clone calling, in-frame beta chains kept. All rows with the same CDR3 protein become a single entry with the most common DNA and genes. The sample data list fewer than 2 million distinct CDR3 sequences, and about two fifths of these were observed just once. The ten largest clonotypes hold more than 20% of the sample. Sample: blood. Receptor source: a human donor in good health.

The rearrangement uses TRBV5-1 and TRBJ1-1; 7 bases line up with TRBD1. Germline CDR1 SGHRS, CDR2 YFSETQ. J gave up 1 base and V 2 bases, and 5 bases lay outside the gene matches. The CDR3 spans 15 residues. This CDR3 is CASSLGGRPNTEAFF. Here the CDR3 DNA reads TGCGCCAGCAGCTTAGGGGGCCGACCGAACACTGAAGCTTTCTTT.

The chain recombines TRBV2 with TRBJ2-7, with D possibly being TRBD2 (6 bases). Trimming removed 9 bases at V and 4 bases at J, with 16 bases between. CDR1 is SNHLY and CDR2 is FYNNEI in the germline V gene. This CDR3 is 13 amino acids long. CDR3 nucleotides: TGTGCCAGTGGTGGACGGGGAGGTTACGAGCAGTACTTC. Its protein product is CASGGRGGYEQYF.

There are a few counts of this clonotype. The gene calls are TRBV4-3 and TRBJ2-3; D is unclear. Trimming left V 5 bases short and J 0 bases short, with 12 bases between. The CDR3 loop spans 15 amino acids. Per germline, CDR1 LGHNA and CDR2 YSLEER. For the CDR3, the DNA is TGCGCCAGCAGCTTTCGGACGGAAAGCACAGATACGCAGTATTTT. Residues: CASSFRTESTDTQYF.

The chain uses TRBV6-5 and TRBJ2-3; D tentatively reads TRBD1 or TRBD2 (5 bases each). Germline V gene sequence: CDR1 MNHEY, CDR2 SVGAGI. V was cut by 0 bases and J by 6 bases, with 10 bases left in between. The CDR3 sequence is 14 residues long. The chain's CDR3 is CASSYSIWGDTQYF. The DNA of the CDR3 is TGTGCCAGCAGTTACTCGATATGGGGGGATACGCAGTATTTT.

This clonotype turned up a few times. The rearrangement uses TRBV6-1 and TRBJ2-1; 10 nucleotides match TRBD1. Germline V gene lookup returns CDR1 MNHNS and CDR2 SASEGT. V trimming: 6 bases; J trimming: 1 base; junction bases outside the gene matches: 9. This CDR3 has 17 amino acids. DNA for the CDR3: TGTGCCAGCAGCCGTCGACCGGGACAGGGGTCCTACAATGAGCAGTTCTTC. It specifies CASSRRPGQGSYNEQFF.

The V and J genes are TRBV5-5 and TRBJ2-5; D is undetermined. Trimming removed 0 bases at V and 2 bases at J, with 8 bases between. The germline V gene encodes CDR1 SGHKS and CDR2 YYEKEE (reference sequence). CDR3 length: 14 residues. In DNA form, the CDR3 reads TGTGCCAGCAGCTTGGTTGCCCAACAAGAGACCCAGTACTTC. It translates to CASSLVAQQETQYF.

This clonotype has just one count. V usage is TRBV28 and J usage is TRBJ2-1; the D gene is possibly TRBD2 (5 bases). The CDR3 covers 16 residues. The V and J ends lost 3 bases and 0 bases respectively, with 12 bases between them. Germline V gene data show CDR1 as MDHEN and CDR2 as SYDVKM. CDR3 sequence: CASSLTTRSSYNEQFF. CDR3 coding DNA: TGTGCCAGCAGTTTGACCACTAGGAGCTCCTACAATGAGCAGTTCTTC. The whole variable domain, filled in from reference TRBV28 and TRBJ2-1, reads DVKVTQSSRYLVKRTGEKVFLECVQDMDHENMFWYRQDPGLGLRLIYFSYDVKMKEKGDIPEGYSVSREKKERFSLILESASTNQTSMYLCASSLTTRSSYNEQFFGPGTRLTVL.

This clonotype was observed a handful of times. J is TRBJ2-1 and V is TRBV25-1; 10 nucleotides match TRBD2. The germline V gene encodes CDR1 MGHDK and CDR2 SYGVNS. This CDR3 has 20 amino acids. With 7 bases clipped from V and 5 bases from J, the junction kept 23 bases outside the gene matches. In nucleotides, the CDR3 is TGTGCCAGCATCCGGCTTTGTGCGAGCGGGGGGGGATTTGACGACAATGAGCAGTTCTTC. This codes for CASIRLCASGGGFDDNEQFF.

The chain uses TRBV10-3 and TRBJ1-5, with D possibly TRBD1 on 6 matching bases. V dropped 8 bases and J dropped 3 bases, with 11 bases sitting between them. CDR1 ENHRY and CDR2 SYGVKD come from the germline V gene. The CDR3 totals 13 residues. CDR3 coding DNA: TGTGCCATCCGGGCAGGGGACAATCAGCCCCAGCATTTT. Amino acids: CAIRAGDNQPQHF.

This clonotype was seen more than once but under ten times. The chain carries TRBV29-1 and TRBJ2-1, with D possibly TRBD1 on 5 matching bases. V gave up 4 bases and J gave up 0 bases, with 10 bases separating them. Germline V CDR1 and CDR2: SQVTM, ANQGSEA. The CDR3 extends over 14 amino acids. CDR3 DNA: TGCAGCGTTGGACAGAGAGTCTCCTACAATGAGCAGTTCTTC. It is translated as CSVGQRVSYNEQFF.

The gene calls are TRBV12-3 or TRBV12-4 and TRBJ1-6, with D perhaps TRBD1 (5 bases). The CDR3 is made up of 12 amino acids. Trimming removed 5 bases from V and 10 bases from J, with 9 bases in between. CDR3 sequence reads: CASSPGLSPLHF. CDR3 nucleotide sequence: TGTGCCAGCAGTCCAGGGTTGTCACCCCTCCACTTT.

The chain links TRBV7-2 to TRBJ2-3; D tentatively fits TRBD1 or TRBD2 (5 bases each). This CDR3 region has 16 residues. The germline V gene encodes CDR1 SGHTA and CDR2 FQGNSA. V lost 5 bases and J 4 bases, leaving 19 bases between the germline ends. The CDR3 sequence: CASSRVGDVPPDTQYF. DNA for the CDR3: TGTGCCAGCAGCCGGGTCGGGGACGTCCCTCCAGATACGCAGTATTTT.

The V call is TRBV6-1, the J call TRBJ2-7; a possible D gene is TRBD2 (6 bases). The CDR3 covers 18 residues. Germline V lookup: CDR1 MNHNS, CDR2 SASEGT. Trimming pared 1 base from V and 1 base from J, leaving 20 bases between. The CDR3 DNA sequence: TGTGCCAGCAGTGAAGATTTAACGGGGACTGGAGGGTCCTACGAGCAGTACTTC. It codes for CASSEDLTGTGGSYEQYF.

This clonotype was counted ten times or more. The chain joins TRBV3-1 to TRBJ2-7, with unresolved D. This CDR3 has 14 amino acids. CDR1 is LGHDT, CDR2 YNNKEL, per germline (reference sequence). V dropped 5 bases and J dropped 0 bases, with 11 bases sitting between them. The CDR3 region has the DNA TGTGCCAGCAGCTTTCGACACAGCTCCTACGAGCAGTACTTC. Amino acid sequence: CASSFRHSSYEQYF.

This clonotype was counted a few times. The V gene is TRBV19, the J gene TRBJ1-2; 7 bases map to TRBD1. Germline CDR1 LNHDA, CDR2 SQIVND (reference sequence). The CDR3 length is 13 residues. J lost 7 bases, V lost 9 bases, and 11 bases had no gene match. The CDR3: CASLSDRAGGYTF. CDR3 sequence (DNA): TGTGCCAGCCTCTCCGACAGGGCCGGTGGCTACACCTTC.

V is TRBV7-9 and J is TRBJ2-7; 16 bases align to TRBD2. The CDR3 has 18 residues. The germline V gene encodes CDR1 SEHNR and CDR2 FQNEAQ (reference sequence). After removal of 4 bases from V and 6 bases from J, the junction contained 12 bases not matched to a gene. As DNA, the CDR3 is TGTGCCAGCAGCTCCTCCCTCGGGACTAGCGGGGGGGCTGGCGAGCAGTACTTC. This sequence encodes CASSSSLGTSGGAGEQYF.

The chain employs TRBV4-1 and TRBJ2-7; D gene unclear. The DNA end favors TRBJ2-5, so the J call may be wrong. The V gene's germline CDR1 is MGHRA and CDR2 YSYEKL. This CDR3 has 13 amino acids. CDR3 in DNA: TGCGCCAGCAGCCAACCTCTAGGGGAGACCCAGTACTTC. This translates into CASSQPLGETQYF.

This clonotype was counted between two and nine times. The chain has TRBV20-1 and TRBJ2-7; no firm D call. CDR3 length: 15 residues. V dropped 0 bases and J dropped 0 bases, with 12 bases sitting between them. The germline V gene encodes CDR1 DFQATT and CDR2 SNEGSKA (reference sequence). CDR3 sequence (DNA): TGCAGTGCTAGAGAAAGGGCTTACAGCTCCTACGAGCAGTACTTC. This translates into CSARERAYSSYEQYF.